This note documents a single T cell receptor beta chain sequence. Its antigen is not known. A much larger clonotype is one base distant, so this may be a read error. The data are from a study of shared clonotypes between healthy human individuals. Across the study: Three CD4 naive, three CD4 memory, two CD8 naive and one CD8 memory plate were used per donor.

Between the trimmed V and J ends, which lost 1 base and 0 bases, there was a span of 10 bases. Germline CDR1 is LNHNV and CDR2 is YYDKDF (reference sequence). The CDR3 runs 17 residues. Assay: immunoSEQ multiplex PCR; the TCRdb copy retains only in-frame clones and omits some. The sample holds around 2,000,000 clones, 90% to 95% seen once. Study observations and caveats: Clonotypes that were shared across a handful of donors made up roughly 5.2% of naive CD4 clonotypes. Only blood samples were collected, and tissue repertoires likely differ.

Sequenced material: naive CD4+ T cells sorted from blood. The subset was: CD45RA+ positively selected. The clonotype comes from a man aged 18 to 30 in good health. The chain links TRBV15 to TRBJ1-6; no definite D call. CDR3 loop: CATSRAARSSYNSPLHF. CDR3 coding DNA: TGTGCCACCAGCAGAGCGGCCAGGAGCTCCTATAATTCACCCCTCCACTTT.